These T cell receptor beta chains were read from a single sample in a study of shared clonotypes between healthy human individuals. TCRdb keeps only in-frame clones here, not all; method: immunoSEQ multiplex PCR. Among around 2,000,000 clones listed, under 95% were seen once. The sequenced sample consisted of naive CD8+ T cells from PBMCs. These receptors were taken from a man between 18 and 35 years old in good health. Some clones in this sample may be carry-over from other donors' samples. CDR3s include the opening cysteine and the closing phenylalanine or tryptophan. Each record gives: J gene, D gene, V gene, clone size, CDR3 DNA, CDR3 protein. The D gene is left open where the match is weak. For some rows the clone size is stated as once, few or many, or as a class when expanded; others skip it.

>TRBJ2-7|.|TRBV6-5|.
TGTGCCAGCAGCCTGGGGTCCACCTACGAGCAGTACTTC
CASSLGSTYEQYF
>TRBJ2-5|TRBD2|TRBV9|.
TGTGCCAGCAGCGTAGGAGGAGAAGCGGGGACGAAACAAGAGACCCAGTACTTC
CASSVGGEAGTKQETQYF
>TRBJ2-7|TRBD2|TRBV7-2|once
TGTGCCAGCACCCCCGGGAGCGGGAGCGCCTACGAGCAGTACTTC
CASTPGSGSAYEQYF
>TRBJ2-1|TRBD2|TRBV15|.
TGTGCCACCAGCAGGACTAGCGGAGTGCGGTGGGGCAATGAGCAGTTCTTC
CATSRTSGVRWGNEQFF
>TRBJ2-7|.|TRBV7-9|.
TGTGCCAGCAACTCCGACTACTTCTACGAGCAGTACTTC
CASNSDYFYEQYF
>TRBJ2-1|.|TRBV7-8|.
TGTGCCAGCAGCCAAACTAGCTCCCGGTACAATGAGCAGTTCTTC
CASSQTSSRYNEQFF
>TRBJ2-2|.|TRBV2|.
TGTGCCACCATGGCAGCGCCCGGGGCCGGGGAGCTGTTTTTT
CATMAAPGAGELFF
>TRBJ2-4|TRBD2|TRBV7-9|.
TGTGTAACGACGGGGGGAAACATTCAGTACTTC
CVTTGGNIQYF
>TRBJ1-5|.|TRBV27|.
TGTGCCAGCAGCGCCTTAACGGGGTCCAATCAGCCCCAGCATTTT
CASSALTGSNQPQHF
>TRBJ1-1|.|TRBV19|once
TGTGCCAGTAGTATTGCAGTGGGGGCTGAAGCTTTCTTT
CASSIAVGAEAFF
>TRBJ2-2|TRBD1|TRBV7-3|.
TGTGCCAGCAGCTCTCCCTGGACAGGGGAGGAAGACACCGGGGAGCTGTTTTTT
CASSSPWTGEEDTGELFF
>TRBJ2-1|.|TRBV9|.
TGTGCCAGCAGCCAATACCTTGCGGGTCGAGCGGACAATGAGCAGTTCTTC
CASSQYLAGRADNEQFF
>TRBJ1-1|.|TRBV9|.
TGTGCCAGCAGCCCCCGGGACGGCCTGCCGAACACTGAAGCTTTCTTT
CASSPRDGLPNTEAFF
>TRBJ2-1|TRBD2|TRBV30|.
TGTGCCTGGGAGATACTAGGCGCGGGAGGGCGCAACAATGAGCAGTTCTTC
CAWEILGAGGRNNEQFF
>TRBJ2-7|.|TRBV27|.
TGTGCCAGCAGTTTGAGATTCCCCTACGAGCAGTACTTC
CASSLRFPYEQYF
>TRBJ2-1|TRBD2|TRBV7-6|.
TGTGCCAGCAGCTTACTAGCGGGAGGGCCTGGGAATGAGCAGTTCTTC
CASSLLAGGPGNEQFF
>TRBJ1-1|.|TRBV2|.
TGTGCCAGCAGTGAATCCGAGGTGTGGAACACTGAAGCTTTCTTT
CASSESEVWNTEAFF
>TRBJ2-7|TRBD2|TRBV18|.
TGTGCCAGCTCACCAATCCGGGAGGGATCCTACGAGCAGTACTTC
CASSPIREGSYEQYF
>TRBJ1-5|.|TRBV2|.
TGTGCCAGCAGTGACTTCGTAGCTCTCAATCAGCCCCAGCATTTT
CASSDFVALNQPQHF
>TRBJ1-2|.|TRBV27|.
TGTGCCAGCAGCAAAAGGGACGGCCATAACTATGGCTACACCTTC
CASSKRDGHNYGYTF
>TRBJ2-5|TRBD1|TRBV7-6|.
TGTGCCAGCAGCTCGTACAGGGGTGAGACCCAGTACTTC
CASSSYRGETQYF
>TRBJ1-5|TRBD1|TRBV29-1|.
TGCAGCGTTGGACAGGGCTGGCAGCCCCAGCATTTT
CSVGQGWQPQHF
>TRBJ2-3|TRBD2|TRBV7-2|once
TGTGCCAGCAGCCGGCCCGTAGCGGGAGGCAAGGGGACAGATACGCAGTATTTT
CASSRPVAGGKGTDTQYF
>TRBJ1-4|.|TRBV27|.
TGTGCCAGCCCTTCGGGGGCTCCATGGCAAGAAAAACTGTTTTTT
CASPSGAPWQEKLFF
>TRBJ2-1|.|TRBV27|.
TGTGCCAGCAGTACGACTCGGGACTCGAGCTCCTACAATGAGCAGTTCTTC
CASSTTRDSSSYNEQFF
>TRBJ2-6|TRBD1|TRBV4-3|.
TGCGCCAGCAGCCAAGGATGGGACAGCTACTCTGGGGCCAACGTCCTGACTTTC
CASSQGWDSYSGANVLTF
>TRBJ2-1|.|TRBV4-2|.
TGTGCCAGCAGCCAAGACCGGGGCGATGAGCAGTTCTTC
CASSQDRGDEQFF
>TRBJ1-1|.|TRBV6-5|.
TGTGCCAGCAGTTACTCCGGCGGGTATGAAGCTTTCTTT
CASSYSGGYEAFF
>TRBJ2-1|TRBD2|TRBV19|.
TGTGCCAGTAGTACGGGACTAGATGAGTTCTTC
CASSTGLDEFF
>TRBJ2-7|TRBD2|TRBV4-2|.
TGTGCCAGCAGCCCGGGGACTAGCGGGAGCTACGAGCAGTACTTC
CASSPGTSGSYEQYF
>TRBJ2-1|TRBD2|TRBV2|.
TGTGCCAGCAGCGCTACCTTCCCTAGCGGGGGGGGGAATGAGCAGTTCTTC
CASSATFPSGGGNEQFF
>TRBJ2-1|TRBD2|TRBV7-9|few
TGTGCCAGCAGCCAGGCAACGGGGGGCAATGAGCAGTTCTTC
CASSQATGGNEQFF
>TRBJ2-3|.|TRBV27|.
TGTGCCAGCAGTTTACAAGTTATGAGCGGCGGCACAGATACGCAGTATTTT
CASSLQVMSGGTDTQYF
>TRBJ2-1|.|TRBV29-1|.
TGCAGCGTTGATCGGGGAAATGAGCAGTTCTTC
CSVDRGNEQFF
>TRBJ2-7|.|TRBV5-1|.
TGCGCCAGCAGCTTGCCGGGGGAGCAGTACTTC
CASSLPGEQYF
>TRBJ2-1|.|TRBV28|.
TGTGCCAGCAGTCAGACCGGGGCTGATCGGCAGTTCTTC
CASSQTGADRQFF
>TRBJ1-2|.|TRBV18|.
TGTGCCAGCTCACACCCCGGGGATGGCTACACCTTC
CASSHPGDGYTF
>TRBJ1-5|TRBD1|TRBV28|.
TGTGCCGGACAGACAGGGGAGGGCAATCAGCCCCAGCATTTT
CAGQTGEGNQPQHF
>TRBJ2-5|.|TRBV7-9|once
TGTGCCAGCCTTTTTGTGGGCATCTCTTCGGAGACCCAGTACTTC
CASLFVGISSETQYF
>TRBJ2-3|.|TRBV7-6|.
TGTGCCAGCAGCTTAGCGACCTCGTACACAGATACGCAGTATTTT
CASSLATSYTDTQYF
>TRBJ2-1|TRBD2|TRBV9|.
TGTGCCAGCAGCGTAGGTCCCAGCGGGAACCCTCACAATGAGCAGTTCTTC
CASSVGPSGNPHNEQFF
>TRBJ2-7|.|TRBV4-1|.
TGCGCCAGCAGCCAAGGAGAGGGGGCCTACGAGCAGTACTTC
CASSQGEGAYEQYF
>TRBJ2-1|TRBD2|TRBV2|.
TGTGCCAGCAGTATAACTCGCGGGAGCCTCCTCGACAATGAGCAGTTCTTC
CASSITRGSLLDNEQFF
>TRBJ2-2|.|TRBV4-1|.
TGCGCCAGCAGCCAAGATGTGACCGGGGAGCTGTTTTTT
CASSQDVTGELFF
>TRBJ1-2|TRBD1|TRBV12-5|.
TGTGCTACAGCAGGGGGGGGTTGGTATGGCTACACCTTC
CATAGGGWYGYTF
>TRBJ2-7|.|TRBV5-8|once
TGTGCCGGAGCCCCCGGAATCGAGCAGTACTTC
CAGAPGIEQYF
>TRBJ2-6|.|TRBV5-3|.
TGTGCCAGAAGCGGCGTCATGGCAGGGCGCGGCTCTGGGGCCAACGTCCTGACTTTC
CARSGVMAGRGSGANVLTF